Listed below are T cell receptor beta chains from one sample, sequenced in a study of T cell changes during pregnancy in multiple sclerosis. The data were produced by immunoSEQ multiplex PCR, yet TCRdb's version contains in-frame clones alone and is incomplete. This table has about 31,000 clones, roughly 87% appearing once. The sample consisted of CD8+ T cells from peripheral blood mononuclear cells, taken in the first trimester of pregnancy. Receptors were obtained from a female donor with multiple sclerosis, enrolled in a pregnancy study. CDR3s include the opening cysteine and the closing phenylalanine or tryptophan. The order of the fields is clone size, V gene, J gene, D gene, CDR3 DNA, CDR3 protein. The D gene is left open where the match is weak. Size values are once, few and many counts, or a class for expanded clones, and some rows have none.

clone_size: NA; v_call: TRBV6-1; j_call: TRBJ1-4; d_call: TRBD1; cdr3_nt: TGTGCCAGCAGTGAAGTGACAGGGACTAATGAAAAACTGTTTTTT; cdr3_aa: CASSEVTGTNEKLFF
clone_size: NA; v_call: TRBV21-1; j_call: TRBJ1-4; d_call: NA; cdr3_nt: TGTGCCAGCCGCGGGACAGGCACTCTCGGGGAAAAACTGTTTTTT; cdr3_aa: CASRGTGTLGEKLFF
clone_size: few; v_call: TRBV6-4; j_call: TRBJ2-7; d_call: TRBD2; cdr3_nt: TGTGCCAGCAGTTTGCTAGCGGGGGGAACCTACGAGCAGTACTTC; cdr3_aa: CASSLLAGGTYEQYF
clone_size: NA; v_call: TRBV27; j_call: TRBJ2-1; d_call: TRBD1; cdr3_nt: TGTGCCAGCAGTTACAGGGGGCCAGAAATTTACAATGAGCAGTTCTTC; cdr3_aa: CASSYRGPEIYNEQFF
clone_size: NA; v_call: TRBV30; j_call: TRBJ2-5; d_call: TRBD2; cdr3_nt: TGTGCCTGGGGTTTTGGGCCCGGGGGGCAAGAGACCCAGTACTTC; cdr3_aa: CAWGFGPGGQETQYF
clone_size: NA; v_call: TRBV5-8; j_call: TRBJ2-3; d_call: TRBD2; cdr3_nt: TGTGCCAGCAGCTTGGCTTCGATTAGCGGCGGGAGAACAGATACGCAGTATTTT; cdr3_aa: CASSLASISGGRTDTQYF
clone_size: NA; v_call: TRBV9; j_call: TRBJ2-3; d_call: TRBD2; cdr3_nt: TGTGCCAGCAGCGTCTATGGTCTAGCGGAGACAGATACGCAGTATTTT; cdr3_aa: CASSVYGLAETDTQYF
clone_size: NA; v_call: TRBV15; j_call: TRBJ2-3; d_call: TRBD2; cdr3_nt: TGTGCCACCAGCAGAGATGGGGGGGAAGCAGATACGCAGTATTTT; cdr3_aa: CATSRDGGEADTQYF
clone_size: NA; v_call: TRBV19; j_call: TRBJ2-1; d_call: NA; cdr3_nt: TGTGCCAGTAGTCCAGAGGGACATATTCAGGCAGTGGCGCCCCACAGCAATGAGCAGTTCTTC; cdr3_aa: CASSPEGHIQAVAPHSNEQFF
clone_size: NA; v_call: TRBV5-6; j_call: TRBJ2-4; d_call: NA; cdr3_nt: TGTGCCAGCAGCCGCCTCGAGGAGGCCATTCAGTACTTC; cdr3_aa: CASSRLEEAIQYF
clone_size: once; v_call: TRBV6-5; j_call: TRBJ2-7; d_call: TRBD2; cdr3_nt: TGTGCCAGCAGTCCCACTAGCGGGAGCTCCTACGAGCAGTACTTC; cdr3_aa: CASSPTSGSSYEQYF
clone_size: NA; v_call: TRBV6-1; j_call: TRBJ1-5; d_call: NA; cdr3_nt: TGTGCCAGCAGTGAAATGATGGGGGCATATAGCAATCAGCCCCAGCATTTT; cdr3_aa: CASSEMMGAYSNQPQHF
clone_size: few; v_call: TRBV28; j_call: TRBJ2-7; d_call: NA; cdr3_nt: TGTGCCAGCAGTTTCCCGGGGAACGAGCAGTACTTC; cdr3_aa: CASSFPGNEQYF
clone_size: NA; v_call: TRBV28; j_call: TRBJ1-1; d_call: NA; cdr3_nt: TGTGCCAGCAGTCACTTCAGCGAGACTGAAGCTTTCTTT; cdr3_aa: CASSHFSETEAFF
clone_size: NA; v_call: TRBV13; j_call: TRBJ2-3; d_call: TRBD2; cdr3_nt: TGTGCCAGCAGCTCAGCGACTAGCGGGGGGCCCACAGATACGCAGTATTTT; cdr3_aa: CASSSATSGGPTDTQYF
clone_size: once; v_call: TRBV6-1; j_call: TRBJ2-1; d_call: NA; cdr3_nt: TGTGCCAGCAGCGATTCGGACAGTAATGAGCAGTTCTTC; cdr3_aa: CASSDSDSNEQFF
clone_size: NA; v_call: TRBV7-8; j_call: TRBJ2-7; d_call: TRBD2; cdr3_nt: TGTGCCAGCAGCTTAGTTTTTGGACTAGTGCATTACGAGCAGTACTTC; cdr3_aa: CASSLVFGLVHYEQYF
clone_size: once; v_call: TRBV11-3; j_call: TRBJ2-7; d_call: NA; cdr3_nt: TGTGCCAGCAGCTTAGGTGGGGCTGGTATAGACGAGCAGTACTTC; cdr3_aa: CASSLGGAGIDEQYF
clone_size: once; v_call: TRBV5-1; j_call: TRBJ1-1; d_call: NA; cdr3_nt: TGCGCCAGCAGTTCAGGCTATGAAGCTTTCTTT; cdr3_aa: CASSSGYEAFF
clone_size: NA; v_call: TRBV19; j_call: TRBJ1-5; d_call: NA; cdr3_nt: TGTGCCAGTAGTAAACAGGGTTTTCGTAGCAATCAGCCCCAGCATTTT; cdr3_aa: CASSKQGFRSNQPQHF
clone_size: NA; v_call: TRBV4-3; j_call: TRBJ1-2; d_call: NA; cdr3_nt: TGCGCCAGCAGCCAAGGGGAGGCACTATCTGGCTACACCTTC; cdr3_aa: CASSQGEALSGYTF
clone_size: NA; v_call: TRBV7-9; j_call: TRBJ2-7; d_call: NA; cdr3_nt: TGTGCCAGCAGCCCGGGACTTAACGAGCAGTACTTC; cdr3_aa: CASSPGLNEQYF
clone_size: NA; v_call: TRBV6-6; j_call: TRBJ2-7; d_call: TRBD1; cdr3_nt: TGTGCCAGCAGTTACTCGGACAGGGACGACGAGCAGTACTTC; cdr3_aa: CASSYSDRDDEQYF
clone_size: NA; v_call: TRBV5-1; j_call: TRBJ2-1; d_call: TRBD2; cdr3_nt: TGCGCCAGCAGCTTTGAGGGACTAGCGGTTTACAATGAGCAGTTCTTC; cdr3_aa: CASSFEGLAVYNEQFF
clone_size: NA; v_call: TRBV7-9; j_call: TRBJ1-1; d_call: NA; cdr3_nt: TGTGCCAGCAGTTCTGACACTGAAGCTTTCTTT; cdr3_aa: CASSSDTEAFF
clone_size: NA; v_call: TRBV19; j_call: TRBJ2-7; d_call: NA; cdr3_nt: TGTGCCAGTAGTATTTATGGCAGCTCCTACGAGCAGTACTTC; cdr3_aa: CASSIYGSSYEQYF
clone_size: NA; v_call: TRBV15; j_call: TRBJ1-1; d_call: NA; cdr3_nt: TGTGCCACCAGCAGAGAAAGGGACTCTCTGTCTGAAGCTTTCTTT; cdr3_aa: CATSRERDSLSEAFF
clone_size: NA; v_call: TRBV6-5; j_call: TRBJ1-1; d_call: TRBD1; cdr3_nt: TGTGCCAGCAGTTACTATACGACAGGGGATAACACTGAAGCTTTCTTT; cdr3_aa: CASSYYTTGDNTEAFF
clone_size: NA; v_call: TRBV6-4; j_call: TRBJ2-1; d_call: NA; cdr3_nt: TGTGCCAGCAGTGTATCCCCCTACAATGAGCAGTTCTTC; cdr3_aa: CASSVSPYNEQFF
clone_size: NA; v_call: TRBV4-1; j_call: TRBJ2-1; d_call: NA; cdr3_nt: TGCGCCAGCAGCCTTCGACACCGGGACTGGTACAATGAGCAGTTCTTC; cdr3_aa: CASSLRHRDWYNEQFF
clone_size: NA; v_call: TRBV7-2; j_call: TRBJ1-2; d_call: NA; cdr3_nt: TGTGCCAGCAGCTTTGATCCCACATCCGAGGCTAACTATGGCTACACCTTC; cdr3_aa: CASSFDPTSEANYGYTF
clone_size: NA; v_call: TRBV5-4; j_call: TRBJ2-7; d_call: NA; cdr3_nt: TGTGCCAGCAGCGGAGGGGGGGCGTTTTACGAGCAGTACTTC; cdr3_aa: CASSGGGAFYEQYF
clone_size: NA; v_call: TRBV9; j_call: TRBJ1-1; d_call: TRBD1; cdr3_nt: TGTGCCAGCAGCCCAACAGGGGTAGTAAACACTGAAGCTTTCTTT; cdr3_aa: CASSPTGVVNTEAFF
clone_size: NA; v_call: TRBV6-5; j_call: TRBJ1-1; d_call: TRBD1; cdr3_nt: TGTGCCAGCAGTGACAGGGGGACTGAAGCTTTCTTT; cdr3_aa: CASSDRGTEAFF
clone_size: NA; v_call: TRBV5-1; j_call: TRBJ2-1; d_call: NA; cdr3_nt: TGCGCCAGCAGCTTGGCCCTCTCCTTGGCTCTCGAGCAGTTCTTC; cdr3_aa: CASSLALSLALEQFF
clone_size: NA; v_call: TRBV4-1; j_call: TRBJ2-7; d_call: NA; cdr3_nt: TGCGCCAGCAGCCCCCTAGACGGGAGTCCCTCCGAGCAGTACTTC; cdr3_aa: CASSPLDGSPSEQYF
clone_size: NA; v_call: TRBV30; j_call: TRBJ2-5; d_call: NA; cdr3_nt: TGTGCCTGGAGTCTAGCTCGGGAGACCCAGTACTTC; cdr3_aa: CAWSLARETQYF
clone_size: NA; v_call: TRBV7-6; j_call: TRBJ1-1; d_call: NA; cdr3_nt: TGTGCCAGCAGCTTAGCAGCGAACACTGAAGCTTTCTTT; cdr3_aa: CASSLAANTEAFF
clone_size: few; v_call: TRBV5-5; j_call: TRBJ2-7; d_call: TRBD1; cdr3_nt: TGTGCCAGCAGCCTGACAGGGAGCGAGCAGTACTTC; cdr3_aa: CASSLTGSEQYF
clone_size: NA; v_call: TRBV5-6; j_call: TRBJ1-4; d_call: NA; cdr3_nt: TGTGCCAGCAGCTATAGGGGTTGGGGTGAAAAACTGTTTTTT; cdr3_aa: CASSYRGWGEKLFF
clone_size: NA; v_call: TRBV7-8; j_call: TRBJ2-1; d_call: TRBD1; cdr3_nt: TGTGCCAGCAGCTTAGGGGCAGGGGGCGCTAGGAATGAGCAGTTCTTC; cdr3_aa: CASSLGAGGARNEQFF
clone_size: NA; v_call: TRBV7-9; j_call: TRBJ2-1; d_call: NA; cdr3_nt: TGTGCCAGCAGCAACCGGGAGTACATGGTCTTC; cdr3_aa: CASSNREYMVF
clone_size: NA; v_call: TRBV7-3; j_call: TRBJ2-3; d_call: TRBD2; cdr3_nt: TGTGCCAGCAGCTCTATAGCGGGAGGGTCAGATACGCAGTATTTT; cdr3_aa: CASSSIAGGSDTQYF
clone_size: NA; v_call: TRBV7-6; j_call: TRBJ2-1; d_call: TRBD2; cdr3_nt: TGTGCCAGCAGCTTAGGGGGGACTAGCGGAATGTACAATGAGCAGTTCTTC; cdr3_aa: CASSLGGTSGMYNEQFF
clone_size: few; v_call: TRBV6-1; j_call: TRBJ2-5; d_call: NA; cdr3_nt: TGTGCCAGCACGACAGAGTACCAAGAGACCCAGTACTTC; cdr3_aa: CASTTEYQETQYF
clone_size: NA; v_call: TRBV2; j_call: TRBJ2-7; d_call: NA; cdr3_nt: TGTGCCAGCAGTACCGCTTTGGAGGTAGGCTCCTACGAGCAGTACTTC; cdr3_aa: CASSTALEVGSYEQYF
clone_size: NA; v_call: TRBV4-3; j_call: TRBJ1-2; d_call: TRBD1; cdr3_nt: TGCGCCAGCAGCCAAGGGACAGGGTCAGGGTTCGGCTACACCTTC; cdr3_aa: CASSQGTGSGFGYTF
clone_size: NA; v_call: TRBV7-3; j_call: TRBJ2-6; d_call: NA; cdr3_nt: TGTGCCAGCAGCGATAAACCCCTACAGGAGTACCGGTCTGGGGCCAACGTCCTGACTTTC; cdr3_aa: CASSDKPLQEYRSGANVLTF
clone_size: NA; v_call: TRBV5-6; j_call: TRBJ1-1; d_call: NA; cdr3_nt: TGTGCCAGCAGCTTGGAGGAGACTGAAGCTTTCTTT; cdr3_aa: CASSLEETEAFF
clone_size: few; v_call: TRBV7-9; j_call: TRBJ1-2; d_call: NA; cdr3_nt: TGTGCCAGCAGCTTAGGAGGGACAAACTACCCTAGGTATGGCTACACCTTC; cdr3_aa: CASSLGGTNYPRYGYTF
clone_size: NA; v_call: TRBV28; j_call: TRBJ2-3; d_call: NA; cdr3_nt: TGTGCCAGCAGTTTACAGGTCTTGGATACGCAGTATTTT; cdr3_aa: CASSLQVLDTQYF
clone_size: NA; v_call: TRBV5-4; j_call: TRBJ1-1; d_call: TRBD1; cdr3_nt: TGTGCCAGCAGCCATAAACCAGGGGGGAACATGAACACTGAAGCTTTCTTT; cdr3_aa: CASSHKPGGNMNTEAFF
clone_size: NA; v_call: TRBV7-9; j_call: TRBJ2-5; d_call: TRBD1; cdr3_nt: TGTGCCAGCAGCCCCCGTAGGACAGGGACCTCGTACCAAGAGACCCAGTACTTC; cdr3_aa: CASSPRRTGTSYQETQYF
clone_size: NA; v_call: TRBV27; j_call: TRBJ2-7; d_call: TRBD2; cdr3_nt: TGTGCCAGCAGTCCAGCGGGGTTCTCCTACGAGCAGTACTTC; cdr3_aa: CASSPAGFSYEQYF
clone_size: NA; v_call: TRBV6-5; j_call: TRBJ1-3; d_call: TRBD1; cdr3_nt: TGTGCCAGCAGTTCGCTCAGGACAGGGGGGGACACCATATATTTT; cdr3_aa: CASSSLRTGGDTIYF